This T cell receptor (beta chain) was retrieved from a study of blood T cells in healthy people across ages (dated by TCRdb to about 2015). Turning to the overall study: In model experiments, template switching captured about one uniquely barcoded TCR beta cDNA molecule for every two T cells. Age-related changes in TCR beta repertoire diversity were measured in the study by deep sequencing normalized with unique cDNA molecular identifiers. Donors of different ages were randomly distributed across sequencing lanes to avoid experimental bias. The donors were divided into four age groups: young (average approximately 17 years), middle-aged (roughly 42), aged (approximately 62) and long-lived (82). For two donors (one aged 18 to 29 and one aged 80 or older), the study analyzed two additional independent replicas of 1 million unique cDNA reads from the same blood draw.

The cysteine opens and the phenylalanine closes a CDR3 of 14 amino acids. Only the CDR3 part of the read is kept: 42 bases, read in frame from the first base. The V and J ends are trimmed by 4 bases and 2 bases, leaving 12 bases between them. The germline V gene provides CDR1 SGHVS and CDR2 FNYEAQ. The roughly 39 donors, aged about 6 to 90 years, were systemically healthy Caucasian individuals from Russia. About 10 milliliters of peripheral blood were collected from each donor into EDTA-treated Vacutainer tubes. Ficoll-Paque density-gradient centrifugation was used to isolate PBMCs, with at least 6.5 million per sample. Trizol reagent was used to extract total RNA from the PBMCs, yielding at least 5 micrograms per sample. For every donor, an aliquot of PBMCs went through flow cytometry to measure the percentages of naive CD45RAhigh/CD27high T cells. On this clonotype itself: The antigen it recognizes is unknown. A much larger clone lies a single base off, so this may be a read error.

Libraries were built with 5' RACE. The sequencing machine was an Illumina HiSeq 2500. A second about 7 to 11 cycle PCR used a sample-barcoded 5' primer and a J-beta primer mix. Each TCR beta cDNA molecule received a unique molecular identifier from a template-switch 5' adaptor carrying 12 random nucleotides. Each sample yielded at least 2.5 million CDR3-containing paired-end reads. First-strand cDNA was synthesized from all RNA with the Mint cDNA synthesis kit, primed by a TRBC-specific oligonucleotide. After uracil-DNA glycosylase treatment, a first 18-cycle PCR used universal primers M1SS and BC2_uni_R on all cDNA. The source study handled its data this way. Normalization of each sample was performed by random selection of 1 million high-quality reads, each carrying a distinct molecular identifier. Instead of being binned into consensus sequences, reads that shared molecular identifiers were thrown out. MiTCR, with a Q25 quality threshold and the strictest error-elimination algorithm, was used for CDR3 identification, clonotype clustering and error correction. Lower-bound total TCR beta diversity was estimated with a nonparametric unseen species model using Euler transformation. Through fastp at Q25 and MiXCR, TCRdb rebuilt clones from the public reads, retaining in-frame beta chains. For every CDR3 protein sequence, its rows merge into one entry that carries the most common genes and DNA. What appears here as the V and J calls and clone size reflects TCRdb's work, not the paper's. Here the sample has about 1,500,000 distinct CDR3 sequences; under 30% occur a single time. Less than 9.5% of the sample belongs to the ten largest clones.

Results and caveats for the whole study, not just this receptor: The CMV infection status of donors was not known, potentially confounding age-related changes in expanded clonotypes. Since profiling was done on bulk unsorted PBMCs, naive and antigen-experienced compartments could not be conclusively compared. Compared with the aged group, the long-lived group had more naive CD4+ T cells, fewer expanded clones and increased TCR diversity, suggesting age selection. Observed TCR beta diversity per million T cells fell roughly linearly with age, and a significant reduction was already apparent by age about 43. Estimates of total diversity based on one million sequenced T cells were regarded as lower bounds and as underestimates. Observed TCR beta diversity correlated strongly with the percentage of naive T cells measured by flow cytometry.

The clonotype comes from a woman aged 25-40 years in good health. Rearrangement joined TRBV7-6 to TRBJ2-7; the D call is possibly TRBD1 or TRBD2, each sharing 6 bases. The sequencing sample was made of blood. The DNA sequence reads TGTGCCAGCAGCTCCCGGCGGGACACCTACGAGCAGTACTTC. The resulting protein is CASSSRRDTYEQYF.